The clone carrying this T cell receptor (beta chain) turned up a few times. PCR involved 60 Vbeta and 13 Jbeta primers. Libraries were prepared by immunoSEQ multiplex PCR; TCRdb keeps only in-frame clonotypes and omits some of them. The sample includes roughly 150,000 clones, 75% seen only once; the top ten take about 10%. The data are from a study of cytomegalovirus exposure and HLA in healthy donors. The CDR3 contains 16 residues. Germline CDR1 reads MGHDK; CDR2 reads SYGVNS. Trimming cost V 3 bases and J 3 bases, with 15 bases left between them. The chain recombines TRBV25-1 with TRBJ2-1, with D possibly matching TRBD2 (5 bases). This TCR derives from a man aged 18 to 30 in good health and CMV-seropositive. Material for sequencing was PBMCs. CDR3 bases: TGTGCCAGCAGTGAGGTAAGGCTAGCTGACTACAATGAGCAGTTCTTC. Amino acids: CASSEVRLADYNEQFF.